The sequence of this TCR beta chain was determined in a study of Graves' ophthalmopathy and Graves' hyperthyroidism. RNA transcripts yielded amplified TCR beta CDR3 regions. The library came from an HTBI-primed first-round RT-PCR and a second-round multiplex PCR. TCRdb passed the multiplex PCR reads through MiXCR, listing each CDR3 protein once. The sample has some 410,000 distinct CDR3 sequences, 21% seen once; the top ten hold around 3.1%. V was clipped by 3 bases and J by 7 bases, with 15 bases between them. The CDR3 covers 14 residues. This clonotype occurred a few times. The sequence derives from a woman aged 18-30 years with stable Graves' hyperthyroidism. Input material: peripheral blood. The rearrangement links TRBV12-3 or TRBV12-4 to TRBJ2-5; D gene unclear. For the CDR3, the DNA is TGTGCCAGCAGTTTTGGAATAGGTGATTCGACCCAGTACTTC. This sequence encodes CASSFGIGDSTQYF.